This T cell receptor (beta chain) stems from a study of T cells in Graves' hyperthyroidism and ophthalmopathy. This clonotype was detected ten times or more. Its specificity is not known. CDR1 is DFQATT, CDR2 SNEGSKA, per germline (reference sequence). The CDR3 consists of 14 residues. V lost 4 bases, J lost 5 bases, and 9 bases stayed unmatched. Patients were aged 18 to 65, had disease duration under 2 months, and had newly diagnosed hyperthyroidism. The TCR beta CDR3 regions underwent amplification using RNA transcripts as the source. The HTBI primer set drove a first-round RT-PCR of the TCR CDR3. Using its own MiXCR run on the multiplex PCR reads, TCRdb lists one record per CDR3 protein. The sample has around 620,000 distinct CDR3 sequences; about 16% are singletons. General observations from the study: Most expanded thyroid clonotypes above 0.001 also appeared in blood.

The chain recombines TRBV20-1 with TRBJ2-5; TRBD1 matches at 8 bases. Sequencing was done on a sample of blood. The receptor was isolated from a woman between 25 and 40 years old with Graves' hyperthyroidism. The CDR3 reads CSATDTTGVETQYF. In DNA, the CDR3 is TGCAGTGCTACAGATACGACAGGGGTGGAGACCCAGTACTTC.